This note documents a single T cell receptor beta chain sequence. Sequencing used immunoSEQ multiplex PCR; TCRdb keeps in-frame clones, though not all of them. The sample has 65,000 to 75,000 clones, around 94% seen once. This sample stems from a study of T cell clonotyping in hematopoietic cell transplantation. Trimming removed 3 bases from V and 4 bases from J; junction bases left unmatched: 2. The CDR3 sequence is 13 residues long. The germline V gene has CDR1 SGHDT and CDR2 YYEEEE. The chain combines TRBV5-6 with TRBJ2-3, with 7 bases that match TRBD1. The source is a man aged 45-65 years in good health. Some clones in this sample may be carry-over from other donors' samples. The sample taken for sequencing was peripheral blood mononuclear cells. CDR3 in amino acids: CASSSTGSDTQYF. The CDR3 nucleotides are TGTGCCAGCAGCTCGACAGGGTCAGATACGCAGTATTTT.